This entry is about one TCR beta chain. Its antigen remains unidentified. Germline loops: CDR1 MNHEY, CDR2 SVGEGT. V lost 2 bases and J lost 7; bases outside the gene matches: 5. CDR3 size: 14 residues. Investigators took 8 to 10 milliliters of peripheral blood from every donor. Per sample, a minimum of 6 million PBMCs were isolated. A sample-barcoded 5' primer and a J-beta primer mix were used in a second PCR of roughly 7 to 12 cycles. All cDNA molecules were each tagged by a template-switch adaptor with 12 random nucleotides. TCRdb reprocessed the 5' RACE reads with MiXCR, giving one entry per CDR3 protein. The sample lists roughly 1.4 million distinct CDR3 sequences; 59% were seen once. This sample was included in a study of blood T cells in healthy people across ages. Study results and limitations: TCR beta diversity tracked closely with naive T cell percentage.

This chain uses TRBV6-2 or TRBV6-3 with TRBJ1-2; 9 bases match TRBD1. Sequencing input: blood. The source of this sequence is a man between 18 and 35 years old in good health. Here the CDR3 DNA reads TGTGCCAGCAGTTACAACAGGGGGCCAGCTGGCTACACCTTC. It encodes CASSYNRGPAGYTF.